This T cell receptor beta chain was profiled in a study of metastatic and nonmetastatic thyroid tumors. Study findings and constraints: Within blood and tumor, benign nodules reportedly had significantly lower TCR beta diversity than malignant thyroid tumors did.

CDR3 length: 14 residues. The germline V and J ends were trimmed by 4 bases and 3 bases, with 13 bases remaining between them. Germline CDR1 reads LGHDT; CDR2 reads YNNKEL (reference sequence). Authors' analysis steps: A distant-metastasis classifier for papillary thyroid cancer was built using CDR3 differences across clinicopathological groups. With MiXCR, TCRdb reprocessed the PCR reads. TCRdb's processing, not the authors', yielded these V and J calls. The sample contains about 50,000 clones, less than 5% of which appear only once. Patients had received no treatment of any kind before thyroid surgery. The sample holds many counts of this clone. Its specificity is unknown.

The sequencing sample was made of blood. The TCR comes from a female donor with papillary thyroid cancer or a benign thyroid nodule (not recorded which). Some clones in this sample may be carry-over from other donors' samples. The chain couples TRBV3-1 to TRBJ2-7; a possible D gene is TRBD1 (5 bases). The CDR3 coding sequence is TGTGCCAGCAGCCCCGCGGCAGGGAACTACGAGCAGTACTTC. This encodes CASSPAAGNYEQYF.